Presented here are 4 T cell receptor beta chains from one specimen sequenced in a study of blood T cell repertoires in COVID-19. The assay was immunoSEQ multiplex PCR, and TCRdb's table has in-frame clones only and misses some. This sample has over 130,000 clones, with more than 70% found just once. Sequencing was done on a sample of peripheral blood. Receptors originate from a human donor in a cohort sampled during active COVID-19.

The rearrangement uses TRBV2 and TRBJ2-5; TRBD2 agrees at 7 bases. V shed 7 bases and J 5 bases; nucleotides not matched to a gene: 7. The CDR3 has 13 amino acids. CDR1 is SNHLY and CDR2 is FYNNEI in the germline V gene. CDR3: CASTAGNRETQYF. The CDR3 DNA reads as TGTGCCAGCACAGCGGGGAACAGGGAGACCCAGTACTTC.

This chain links TRBV4-1 with TRBJ1-1, with a tentative D call TRBD1 (6 bases). The CDR3 length is 18 residues. The V end was cut by 0 bases, the J end by 1 base, with 18 bases between. Germline CDR1 MGHRA, CDR2 YSYEKL. As DNA, the CDR3 is TGCGCCAGCAGCCAAGACAGGGGCCGCAGCTCGTCGAACACTGAAGCTTTCTTT. It specifies CASSQDRGRSSSNTEAFF.

The chain couples TRBV21-1 to TRBJ1-1; the table's TRBD1 call for D was not verified on the DNA. TRBV21-1 is a known pseudogene. The CDR3 consists of 15 residues. The CDR3 loop reads CASSKGPGQNTEAFF. The CDR3, as DNA: TGTGCCAGCAGCAAGGGGCCGGGACAGAACACTGAAGCTTTCTTT.

This chain joins TRBV13 and TRBJ2-1, with 9 nucleotides matching TRBD1. This CDR3 region has 17 residues. The trim removed 4 bases at V and 7 bases at J, leaving 14 bases unmatched. Germline V lookup: CDR1 PRHDT, CDR2 FYEKMQ (reference sequence). CDR3 nucleotides: TGTGCCAGCAGCTCTGGACAGGGGACGGTGGACGGGAATGAGCAGTTCTTC. Its protein is CASSSGQGTVDGNEQFF.